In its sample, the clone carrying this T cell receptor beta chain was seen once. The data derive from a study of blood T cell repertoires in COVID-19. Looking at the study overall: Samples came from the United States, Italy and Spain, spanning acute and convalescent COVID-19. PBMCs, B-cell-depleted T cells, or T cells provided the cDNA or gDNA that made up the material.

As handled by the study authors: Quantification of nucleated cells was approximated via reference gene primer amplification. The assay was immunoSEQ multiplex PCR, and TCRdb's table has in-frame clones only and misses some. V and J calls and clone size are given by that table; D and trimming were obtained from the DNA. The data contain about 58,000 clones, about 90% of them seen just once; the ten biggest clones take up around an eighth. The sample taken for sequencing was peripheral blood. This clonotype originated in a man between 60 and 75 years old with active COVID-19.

CDR3 residues: CASRAGTAGTEAFF. The CDR3 nucleotides are TGCGCCAGCAGGGCAGGGACCGCGGGGACTGAAGCTTTCTTT. The rearrangement joins TRBV10-2 to TRBJ1-1; tentative D call: TRBD1 (5 bases). This CDR3 region has 14 residues. V gave up 6 bases and J gave up 5 bases, with 16 bases separating them. Looked up from germline, CDR1 is WSHSY and CDR2 is SAAADI.